Listed below are T cell receptor beta chains from one sample, sequenced in a study of T cell repertoires in cytomegalovirus infection. From the reads, TCRdb called clonotypes with MiXCR, one entry per CDR3 protein. Among around 320,000 distinct CDR3 sequences listed, approximately 9.5% were seen once. The sequencing input was PBMCs. The receptor set was obtained from a human donor in good health (CMV status not recorded). Some clones in this sample may be carry-over from other donors' samples. The CDR3 runs from the conserved cysteine through the conserved F or W. Fields, in order: clone size, D gene, J gene, V gene, CDR3 protein, CDR3 DNA. D genes are given only for firm matches. Only part of the rows carry a size: once, few, many, or a class if the clone is expanded.

.	.	TRBJ1-1	TRBV20-1	CSALGGTNTEAFF	TGCAGTGCCTTAGGGGGGACGAACACTGAAGCTTTCTTT
many	TRBD2	TRBJ2-7	TRBV12-3/TRBV12-4	CASSPTSGGGIYEQYF	TGTGCCAGCAGTCCCACCAGCGGGGGGGGAATCTACGAGCAGTACTTC
.	.	TRBJ1-1	TRBV12-5	CASGSPGGLNTEAFF	TGTGCTAGTGGCTCTCCTGGGGGCTTGAACACTGAAGCTTTCTTT
.	TRBD1	TRBJ2-3	TRBV28	CASTLGGPGTGTQYF	TGTGCCAGCACTCTTGGCGGGCCGGGGACAGGTACGCAGTATTTT
many	.	TRBJ2-6	TRBV4-2	CASSTGSGANVLTF	TGTGCCAGCAGCACCGGGTCTGGGGCCAACGTCCTGACTTTC
few	.	TRBJ1-2	TRBV29-1	CSVTHLFTGNYGYTF	TGCAGCGTCACGCACCTTTTCACAGGCAACTATGGCTACACCTTC
few	.	TRBJ1-4	TRBV18	CASSPGSDEKLFF	TGTGCCAGCTCACCAGGTTCCGATGAAAAACTGTTTTTT
many	TRBD2	TRBJ2-7	TRBV2	CASSWASGRAHSSYEQYF	TGTGCCAGCAGTTGGGCTAGCGGGAGGGCCCATAGCTCCTACGAGCAGTACTTC
many	TRBD1	TRBJ1-1	TRBV7-8	CASSPRGTGNTEAFF	TGTGCCAGCAGCCCGCGCGGGACAGGGAACACTGAAGCTTTCTTT
many	TRBD2	TRBJ2-1	TRBV7-2	CASSSDGTSGGFGQFF	TGTGCCAGCAGCTCAGACGGGACTAGCGGGGGGTTTGGGCAGTTCTTC
many	.	TRBJ1-4	TRBV7-2	CASSLSGEKLFF	TGTGCCAGCAGCTTATCCGGGGAAAAACTGTTTTTT
.	.	TRBJ1-2	TRBV6-2/TRBV6-3	CASSFRVPLDGYTF	TGTGCCAGCAGTTTCAGGGTCCCGCTGGATGGCTACACCTTC
many	TRBD2	TRBJ2-5	TRBV27	CASSFLAGGRETQYF	TGTGCCAGCAGTTTTCTAGCGGGAGGAAGAGAGACCCAGTACTTC
.	.	TRBJ2-4	TRBV28	CASSGAEGENIQYF	TGTGCCAGCTCTGGGGCAGAGGGCGAAAACATTCAGTACTTC
many	.	TRBJ1-5	TRBV12-3/TRBV12-4	CASSFSGIRQPQHF	TGTGCCAGCAGTTTCAGCGGGATCCGGCAGCCCCAGCATTTT
few	TRBD1	TRBJ2-2	TRBV20-1	CSARGDRGQGTGELFF	TGCAGTGCTAGAGGCGACAGGGGGCAGGGGACCGGGGAGCTGTTTTTT
few	.	TRBJ2-7	TRBV28	CASSLPHPYEQYF	TGTGCCAGCAGTTTACCCCACCCCTACGAGCAGTACTTC
.	.	TRBJ1-4	TRBV2	CASIPGRLNLNEKLFF	TGTGCCAGCATCCCGGGACGACTGAACCTTAATGAAAAACTGTTTTTT
few	.	TRBJ2-7	TRBV4-1	CASSQRVGSGEQYF	TGCGCCAGCAGCCAACGAGTGGGTTCGGGCGAGCAGTACTTC
.	.	TRBJ2-5	TRBV28	CASSLFQREETQYF	TGTGCCAGCAGTTTATTCCAGCGGGAAGAGACCCAGTACTTC
once	.	TRBJ1-5	TRBV6-6	CASSYPPNSNQPQHF	TGTGCCAGCAGTTACCCCCCAAATAGCAATCAGCCCCAGCATTTT
many	.	TRBJ2-3	TRBV7-3	CASSPHSDWTMQYF	TGTGCCAGCAGCCCACACTCGGACTGGACAATGCAGTATTTT
.	.	TRBJ2-2	TRBV7-2	CASSRGPRSGELFF	TGTGCCAGCAGCAGAGGGCCGCGGTCCGGGGAGCTGTTTTTT
.	.	TRBJ2-5	TRBV7-9	CASSFYRQQKETQYF	TGTGCCAGCAGCTTCTACCGGCAGCAAAAAGAGACCCAGTACTTC
few	TRBD2	TRBJ2-1	TRBV7-9	CASSLRGTSGRTRPLDEQFF	TGTGCCAGCAGCTTACGCGGGACTAGCGGGAGGACCCGCCCCTTGGATGAGCAGTTCTTC
many	.	TRBJ1-1	TRBV19	CASSMGATEAFF	TGTGCCAGTAGTATGGGGGCCACTGAAGCTTTCTTT
few	TRBD1	TRBJ1-5	TRBV28	CASSYRGRGANQPQHF	TGTGCCAGCAGTTACAGGGGGCGCGGCGCCAATCAGCCCCAGCATTTT
many	.	TRBJ2-1	TRBV7-2	CASSLDGFQFF	TGTGCCAGCAGCTTAGATGGTTTCCAGTTCTTC
many	TRBD2	TRBJ2-3	TRBV28	CAAASGFTDTQYF	TGTGCGGCGGCTAGCGGTTTCACAGATACGCAGTATTTT
many	TRBD2	TRBJ2-6	TRBV7-2	CASSLVAGRLSGANVLTF	TGTGCCAGCAGCTTAGTAGCGGGAAGACTATCTGGGGCCAACGTCCTGACTTTC
.	.	TRBJ2-2	TRBV7-2	CASRLRGGATGELFF	TGTGCCAGCAGACTTAGAGGGGGGGCCACCGGGGAGCTGTTTTTT
many	.	TRBJ2-5	TRBV7-3	CASDRTGETQYF	TGTGCCAGCGATAGAACGGGAGAGACCCAGTACTTC
.	TRBD2	TRBJ2-1	TRBV6-2/TRBV6-3	CASVLAGGPHEQFF	TGTGCCAGCGTACTAGCGGGAGGTCCCCATGAGCAGTTCTTC
many	TRBD2	TRBJ2-1	TRBV7-2	CASSSDASRGGRVDEQFF	TGTGCCAGCAGCTCCGATGCCTCACGGGGGGGCCGAGTGGATGAGCAGTTCTTC
few	.	TRBJ2-1	TRBV13	CASSSRDGLSYNEQFF	TGTGCCAGCAGCTCCCGGGACGGTTTGTCCTACAATGAGCAGTTCTTC
few	.	TRBJ2-1	TRBV6-2/TRBV6-3	CASSYSGNGEQFF	TGTGCCAGCAGTTATTCTGGGAATGGTGAGCAGTTCTTC
few	.	TRBJ2-2	TRBV7-8	CASSFQGSGGELFF	TGTGCCAGCAGCTTCCAGGGTTCAGGCGGGGAGCTGTTTTTT
many	.	TRBJ2-1	TRBV7-9	CASSLVAAYNEQFF	TGTGCCAGCAGCTTAGTAGCGGCCTACAATGAGCAGTTCTTC
many	.	TRBJ2-7	TRBV7-2	CASSSGIRSYEQYF	TGTGCCAGCAGCTCAGGGATCCGCTCCTACGAGCAGTACTTC
few	.	TRBJ2-5	TRBV20-1	CSAIRTLRGETQYF	TGCAGTGCTATACGGACATTAAGGGGAGAGACCCAGTACTTC
few	.	TRBJ2-1	TRBV20-1	CSARYPEGVSYNEQFF	TGCAGTGCTAGATATCCTGAGGGAGTGAGTTACAATGAGCAGTTCTTC
few	.	TRBJ2-5	TRBV18	CASSPRPGVQETQYF	TGTGCCAGCTCACCCCGACCAGGGGTACAAGAGACCCAGTACTTC
many	TRBD2	TRBJ2-3	TRBV7-8	CASSILAGTTDTQYF	TGTGCCAGCAGCATTCTAGCGGGGACCACAGATACGCAGTATTTT
many	TRBD1	TRBJ1-1	TRBV7-2	CASSQSRDRNTEAFF	TGTGCCAGCAGCCAAAGCCGGGACAGAAACACTGAAGCTTTCTTT